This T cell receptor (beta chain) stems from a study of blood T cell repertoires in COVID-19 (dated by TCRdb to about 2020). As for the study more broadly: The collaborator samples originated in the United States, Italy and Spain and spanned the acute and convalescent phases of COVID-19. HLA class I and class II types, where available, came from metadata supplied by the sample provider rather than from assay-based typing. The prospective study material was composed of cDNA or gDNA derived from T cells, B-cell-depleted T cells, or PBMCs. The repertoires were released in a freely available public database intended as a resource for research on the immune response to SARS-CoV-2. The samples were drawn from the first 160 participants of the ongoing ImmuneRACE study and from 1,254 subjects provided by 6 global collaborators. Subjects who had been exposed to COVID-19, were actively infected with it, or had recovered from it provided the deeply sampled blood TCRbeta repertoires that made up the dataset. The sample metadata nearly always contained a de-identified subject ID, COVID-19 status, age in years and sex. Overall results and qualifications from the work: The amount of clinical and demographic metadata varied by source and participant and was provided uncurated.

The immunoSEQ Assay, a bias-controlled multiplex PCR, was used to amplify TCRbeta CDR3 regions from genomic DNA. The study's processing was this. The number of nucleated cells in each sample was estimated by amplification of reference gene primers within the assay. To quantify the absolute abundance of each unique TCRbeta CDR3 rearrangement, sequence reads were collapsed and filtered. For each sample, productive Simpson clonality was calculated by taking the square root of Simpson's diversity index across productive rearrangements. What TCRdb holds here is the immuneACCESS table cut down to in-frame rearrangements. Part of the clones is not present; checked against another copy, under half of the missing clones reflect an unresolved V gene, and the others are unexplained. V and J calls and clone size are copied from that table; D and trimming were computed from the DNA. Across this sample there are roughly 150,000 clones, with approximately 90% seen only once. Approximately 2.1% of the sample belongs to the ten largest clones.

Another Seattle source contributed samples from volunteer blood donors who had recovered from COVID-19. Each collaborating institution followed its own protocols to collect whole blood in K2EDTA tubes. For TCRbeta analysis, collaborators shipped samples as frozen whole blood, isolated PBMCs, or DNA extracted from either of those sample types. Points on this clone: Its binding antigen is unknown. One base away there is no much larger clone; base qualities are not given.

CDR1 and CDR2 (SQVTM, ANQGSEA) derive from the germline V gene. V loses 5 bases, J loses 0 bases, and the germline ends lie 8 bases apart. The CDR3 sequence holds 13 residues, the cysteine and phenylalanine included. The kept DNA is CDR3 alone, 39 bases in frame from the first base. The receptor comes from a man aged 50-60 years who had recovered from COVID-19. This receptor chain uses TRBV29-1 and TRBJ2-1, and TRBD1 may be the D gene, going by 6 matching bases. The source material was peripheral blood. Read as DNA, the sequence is TGCAGCGTTACAGGGAGCTCCTACAATGAGCAGTTCTTC. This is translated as CSVTGSSYNEQFF.